This TCR beta chain was sequenced during a study of OX40 agonist ivuxolimab in advanced cancers. Here immunoSEQ multiplex PCR was the method, and the copy in TCRdb shows in-frame clones only, minus some. Altogether some 17,000 clones are present, around 77% being singletons, with the ten largest covering under 30%. The length of the CDR3 is 15 residues. Germline-derived CDR1 and CDR2 are SGHTA and FQGNSA. The gene calls are TRBV7-2 and TRBJ2-5; no clear D. The DNA end lines up better with TRBJ2-7; the J call may be wrong. This receptor was obtained from an adult with an advanced solid tumor such as melanoma, head and neck, liver or kidney cancer. The source was CD4+ or CD8+ T cells sorted from blood, collected in a trial of the OX40 agonist ivuxolimab. For the CDR3, the DNA is TGTGCCAGCAGCCCCCACCAGGTGAGCTCCTACGAGCAGTACTTC. This encodes CASSPHQVSSYEQYF.